This TCR beta chain appears in the sequencing data of a study of CD4 T cells in relation to SARS-CoV-2 and coronaviruses. In the study overall: PBMCs were cultured with antigen for nine to eleven days before TCR beta sequencing.

Concerning this clone: The antigen remains undetermined.

This CDR3 is built from 15 residues. Germline values: CDR1 LNHDA, CDR2 SQIVND (reference sequence). J gave up 4 bases and V 4 bases, and 7 bases lay outside the gene matches. Profiled with immunoSEQ multiplex PCR; TCRdb holds only in-frame clones, not every one. The repertoire holds under 30,000 clones, with around three quarters as singletons. Before the COVID-19 pandemic, during about 2011-2019, CD4+ T cells were taken from unexposed donors. CD4+ T cells were isolated from the cells after roughly 11 days of culture. As cell numbers allowed, unexposed-donor CD4+ T cells faced SARS-CoV-2 S/N and four cold-coronavirus spikes.

The receptor comes from a human donor in good health. The V call is TRBV19, the J call TRBJ2-3, with 8 bases identical to TRBD1. Sample: CD4+ T cells from PBMCs, cultured in vitro. The CDR3 DNA reads TGTGCCAGTAGTAGGACAGGGTCCCGCCCAGATACGCAGTATTTT. It specifies CASSRTGSRPDTQYF.